These 24 T cell receptor beta chains came from one sample sequenced in a study of T cell repertoires in cytomegalovirus infection. One entry per CDR3 protein results from TCRdb running MiXCR on the reads. Among around 490,000 distinct CDR3 sequences listed, about 25% were seen once. The sample taken for sequencing was PBMCs. The receptors were gathered from a human donor in good health (CMV status not recorded). Some clones in this sample may be carry-over from other donors' samples.

The table lists this clonotype with many counts. The chain uses TRBV6-1 and TRBJ2-7, with D perhaps TRBD2 (6 bases). The length of the CDR3 is 15 residues. Germline lookup yields CDR1 MNHNS and CDR2 SASEGT. Trimming took off 7 bases at V and 0 bases at J, with 16 bases between the two ends. The CDR3: CASTSGGVSSYEQYF. CDR3 bases: TGTGCCAGCACCTCTGGAGGGGTTAGCTCCTACGAGCAGTACTTC.

This chain connects TRBV20-1 to TRBJ2-7; 8 nucleotides align to TRBD1. Trimming at V came to 0 bases and at J to 6 bases, leaving 7 bases not matched to a gene. This CDR3 spans 14 amino acids. The germline V gene has CDR1 DFQATT and CDR2 SNEGSKA (reference sequence). The CDR3 reads CSARDPQGASEQYF. In DNA, the CDR3 is TGCAGTGCTAGAGATCCCCAGGGGGCGTCCGAGCAGTACTTC.

The chain uses TRBV15 and TRBJ1-1; D not certain. The CDR3 extends over 16 amino acids. The V end lost 4 bases, the J end lost 0 bases, and 15 bases lay between the germline ends. CDR1 and CDR2 from the germline V gene are LNHNV and YYDKDF (reference sequence). In DNA, the CDR3 is TGTGCCACCAGCAAACGTCCGCGGGTTATGAACACTGAAGCTTTCTTT. This codes for CATSKRPRVMNTEAFF.

The V gene is TRBV20-1, the J gene TRBJ2-5, with D possibly TRBD2 on 5 matching bases. The CDR3 runs 13 residues. Trimming took 3 bases from V and 4 from J, leaving 12 bases between them. Germline CDR1 and CDR2: DFQATT and SNEGSKA (reference sequence). The CDR3 nucleotides read TGCAGTGCTAGGGGCTCTCGGGGAGAGACCCAGTACTTC. It yields the protein CSARGSRGETQYF.

This clonotype was counted at least ten times. The genes are TRBV7-3 and TRBJ2-7; 7 bases match TRBD2. Germline V gene sequence: CDR1 SGHTA, CDR2 FQGTGA. V was pared by 1 base and J by 5 bases, with 8 bases of the junction left unmatched. The CDR3 extends over 15 amino acids. The CDR3 here is CASSLMGGAIDEQYF. The CDR3 nucleotides read TGTGCCAGCAGCTTAATGGGAGGGGCAATTGACGAGCAGTACTTC.

The chain is built from TRBV2 and TRBJ2-1; the match to TRBD2 covers 10 bases. The CDR3 has 13 amino acids. J gave up 14 bases and V 4 bases, and 8 bases lay outside the gene matches. Germline V gene data show CDR1 as SNHLY and CDR2 as FYNNEI. The CDR3 bases are TGTGCCAGCAGTGTCCAGCGGGAGGGCTTAAAGTTCTTC. Translated: CASSVQREGLKFF. The full variable domain, its missing parts supplied by reference TRBV2 and TRBJ2-1, is EPEVTQTPSHQVTQMGQEVILRCVPISNHLYFYWYRQILGQKVEFLVSFYNNEISEKSEIFDDQFSVERPDGSNFTLKIRSTKLEDSAMYFCASSVQREGLKFFGPGTRLTVL.

There are many counts of this clonotype. The CDR3 DNA sequence: TGTGCCAGCAGCCTGGACAGGGGGAGCACAGATACGCAGTATTTT. It is translated as CASSLDRGSTDTQYF. The chain links TRBV7-8 to TRBJ2-3; 10 bases align to TRBD1. Germline V gene sequence: CDR1 SGHVS, CDR2 FQNEAQ. The J segment lost 0 bases and the V segment lost 5 bases, leaving 2 bases of the junction unmatched. The CDR3 length is 15 residues. Full variable domain (outside the CDR3, taken from reference TRBV7-8 and TRBJ2-3): GAGVSQSPRYKVAKRGQDVALRCDPISGHVSLFWYQQALGQGPEFLTYFQNEAQLDKSGLPSDRFFAERPEGSVSTLKIQRTQQEDSAVYLCASSLDRGSTDTQYFGPGTRLTVL.

There are a few counts of this clonotype. The CDR3 coding sequence is TGTGCCAGCAGTTGGGAGCGTCGGACAACTAATGAAAAACTGTTTTTT. Translating gives CASSWERRTTNEKLFF. The rearrangement uses TRBV28 and TRBJ1-4; D is ambiguous. Germline CDR1 and CDR2: MDHEN and SYDVKM. The CDR3 runs to 16 residues. Trimming left V 4 bases short and J 0 bases short, with 12 bases between.

J is TRBJ2-1 and V is TRBV28; D is perhaps TRBD2 (6 bases). The CDR3 spans 12 residues. V lost 5 bases to trimming and J lost 7 bases, with 9 bases between them. CDR1 and CDR2 from the germline V gene are MDHEN and SYDVKM. The CDR3, as DNA: TGTGCCAGCAGTCGACTAGAGAATGAGCAGTTCTTC. Its translation is CASSRLENEQFF.

This clonotype is a singleton in its sample. One end of the junction is discordant with germline, which a read error may explain. The rearrangement links TRBV12-5 to TRBJ2-1; TRBD2 aligns across 10 bases. CDR1 and CDR2 from the germline V gene are LGHNT and FRNRAP. The CDR3 has 14 amino acids. The CDR3 DNA reads as TGTGCTAGTGGCTTGGGACTAGCGAACAATGAGCAGTTCTTC. This gives the protein CASGLGLANNEQFF.

This chain uses TRBV20-1 with TRBJ2-1, with D uncertain. The germline V gene has CDR1 DFQATT and CDR2 SNEGSKA (reference sequence). The CDR3 sequence is 13 residues long. V lost 1 base and J 13 bases, leaving 17 bases between the germline ends. In DNA, the CDR3 is TGCAGTGCTAGAGTTGGGTCCTCCCTGGAACAGTTCTTC. This codes for CSARVGSSLEQFF.

The genes are TRBV7-2 and TRBJ2-2; D unclear. CDR1 and CDR2 (germline): SGHTA, FQGNSA. The ends were cut back, 5 bases at V and 9 bases at J, with 22 bases in the middle. The CDR3 totals 16 residues. CDR3 in DNA: TGTGCCAGCAGCCCAGGACCCATTTTGACCTACCGGGAGCTGTTTTTT. Protein product: CASSPGPILTYRELFF.

This chain connects TRBV5-3 to TRBJ2-7; D may correspond to TRBD1 or TRBD2 (5 bases each). TRBV5-3 is treated as an ORF (open reading frame) with a function not yet certain. V lost 8 bases and J lost 4, with 19 bases in between. This CDR3 comprises 14 residues. CDR3 nucleotides: TGTGCCAGCGCTTGGGACGGGAAGGCGTACGAGCAGTACTTC. Residues: CASAWDGKAYEQYF.

The chain is built from TRBV5-4 and TRBJ2-7; unclear D gene. Trimming took 0 bases from V and 2 from J, leaving 9 bases between them. The germline gives CDR1 SGHNT, CDR2 YYREEE (reference sequence). This CDR3 has 14 residues. The CDR3 nucleotides read TGTGCCAGCAGCTTGGTACCAGGAACCTACGAGCAGTACGTC. Translation: CASSLVPGTYEQYV.

This clonotype was detected ten times or more. The J gene is TRBJ2-1, the V gene TRBV7-2, with D perhaps TRBD2 (6 bases). Germline V gives CDR1 SGHTA, CDR2 FQGNSA. V lost 8 bases to trimming and J lost 0 bases, with 20 bases between them. The CDR3 contains 17 residues. In DNA, the CDR3 is TGTGCCAGCGGATCCCTGGCGGGAACCTCCTCCTACAATGAGCAGTTCTTC. This codes for CASGSLAGTSSYNEQFF.

This clonotype was counted many times. This rearrangement joins TRBV7-2 to TRBJ2-1; 9 nucleotides agree with TRBD1. The V gene's germline CDR1 is SGHTA and CDR2 FQGNSA. The ends lost 7 bases at V and 4 bases at J; junction bases unmatched: 8. The CDR3 length is 15 residues. The CDR3 here is CASTTGTGLYNEQFF. The DNA for the CDR3 is TGTGCCAGCACCACCGGGACAGGGCTTTACAATGAGCAGTTCTTC.

This chain joins TRBV2 and TRBJ1-4; 8 nucleotides agree with TRBD1. Germline values: CDR1 SNHLY, CDR2 FYNNEI. Trimming took 7 bases from V and 5 from J; bases not matched to a gene: 9. The CDR3 covers 15 residues. CDR3: CASKTQGARNEKLFF. The CDR3 coding sequence is TGTGCCAGCAAGACCCAGGGGGCGCGGAATGAAAAACTGTTTTTT.

The J gene is TRBJ1-5, the V gene TRBV27, with D hard to call. This CDR3 spans 15 amino acids. V was pared by 8 bases and J by 7 bases, with 21 bases between. CDR1 is MNHEY and CDR2 is SMNVEV in the germline V gene (reference sequence). As DNA, the CDR3 is TGTGCCAGCCGCCCCGTAGGGTCGGGTCGGCAGCCCCAGCATTTT. It codes for CASRPVGSGRQPQHF.

This clonotype showed up just a few times. This sequence joins TRBV6-2 or TRBV6-3 and TRBJ2-1; weak D call: TRBD2 (5 bases). Trimming shortened V by 6 bases and J by 5 bases, and 11 bases separated the two germline ends. The CDR3 length is 13 residues. Germline V gives CDR1 MNHEY, CDR2 SVGEGT. The CDR3 spells CASRRANNNEQFF. CDR3 nucleotides: TGTGCCAGCAGGAGGGCTAATAACAATGAGCAGTTCTTC.

There are many counts of this clonotype. The V and J genes are TRBV12-3 or TRBV12-4 and TRBJ2-1; D is unclear. This CDR3 contains 11 residues. V was shortened by 6 bases and J by 7 bases, with 7 bases between the two germline ends. The CDR3 DNA follows: TGTGCCAGCAGCGACTTTAATGAGCAGTTCTTC. Translation gives CASSDFNEQFF.

This clonotype was recorded at least ten times. J is TRBJ1-2 and V is TRBV7-2; possible D gene TRBD1, 6 bases. Germline CDR1 is SGHTA and CDR2 is FQGNSA. The CDR3 spans 14 residues. V gave up 1 base and J gave up 6 bases, with 12 bases separating them. The CDR3 nucleotides read TGTGCCAGCAGCTTAGATACAGGGCCTAATGGCTACACCTTC. Amino acid sequence: CASSLDTGPNGYTF. Full variable domain (rest looked up from reference TRBV7-2 and TRBJ1-2): GAGVSQSPSNKVTEKGKDVELRCDPISGHTALYWYRQSLGQGLEFLIYFQGNSAPDKSGLPSDRFSAERTGGSVSTLTIQRTQQEDSAVYLCASSLDTGPNGYTFGSGTRLTVV.

This clonotype has just a few counts. The chain combines TRBV7-2 with TRBJ1-3; the D gene is possibly TRBD1 (6 bases). The CDR3 spans 15 residues. The germline CDR1 and CDR2 sequences are SGHTA and FQGNSA. Trimming cost V 3 bases and J 0 bases, with 9 bases left between them. In DNA form, the CDR3 reads TGTGCCAGCAGCTTCCAGGGGCGCTCTGGAAACACCATATATTTT. Encoded protein: CASSFQGRSGNTIYF.

This clonotype has just a few counts. The rearrangement uses TRBV24-1 and TRBJ2-1, with D perhaps matching TRBD1 or TRBD2 (5 bases each). Germline V lookup: CDR1 KGHDR, CDR2 SFDVKD. Trimming cost V 8 bases and J 5 bases, with 18 bases left between them. This CDR3 is built from 15 residues. The CDR3 sequence: CATNTGRRPDNEQFF. The CDR3 nucleotides read TGTGCCACCAACACGGGACGACGACCCGACAATGAGCAGTTCTTC.

This clonotype has just a few counts. The chain is built from TRBV7-2 and TRBJ1-1, with unresolved D. The CDR3 has 18 residues. Looked up from germline, CDR1 is SGHTA and CDR2 is FQGNSA. The V gene lost 1 base and the J gene lost 6 bases, with 24 bases spanning the gap. CDR3 in DNA: TGTGCCAGCAGCTTAGGGGCCGGTTTTGCGAGAAGGTCCTCTGAAGCTTTCTTT. Protein: CASSLGAGFARRSSEAFF. The variable domain in full, completed from reference TRBV7-2 and TRBJ1-1, reads GAGVSQSPSNKVTEKGKDVELRCDPISGHTALYWYRQSLGQGLEFLIYFQGNSAPDKSGLPSDRFSAERTGGSVSTLTIQRTQQEDSAVYLCASSLGAGFARRSSEAFFGQGTRLTVV.